Listed here are 18 T cell receptor beta chains from one sample, sequenced in a study of blood T cell repertoires in COVID-19. Generated by immunoSEQ multiplex PCR, the TCRdb table keeps only in-frame clones and is missing some. The sample yields 250,000 to 350,000 clones, about 89% seen once. The sequenced sample was peripheral blood. The receptors here all came from a woman aged 45 to 65 who had recovered from COVID-19.

This clone has just a few counts. V is TRBV5-4 and J is TRBJ2-7; perhaps TRBD2 as D (5 bases). CDR3 length: 14 amino acids. Germline-derived CDR1 and CDR2 are SGHNT and YYREEE (reference sequence). Trimming removed 5 bases at V and 3 bases at J, with 15 bases between. The CDR3 region has the DNA TGTGCCAGCAGGGCAACCGATGGGAGCTACGAGCAGTACTTC. As protein: CASRATDGSYEQYF.

The genes are TRBV7-3 and TRBJ2-3; 9 bases match TRBD2. With V trimmed by 3 bases and J by 3 bases, 1 base remained unmatched. Per germline, CDR1 SGHTA and CDR2 FQGTGA. The length of the CDR3 is 14 residues. This CDR3 reads CASSFSGGTDTQYF. In nucleotides, the CDR3 is TGTGCCAGCAGCTTTAGCGGGGGAACAGATACGCAGTATTTT.

The chain couples TRBV18 to TRBJ2-2; D remains ambiguous. V was clipped by 3 bases and J by 4 bases, with 12 bases between them. Germline-derived CDR1 and CDR2 are KGHSH and LQKENI. The CDR3 extends over 15 amino acids. CDR3 bases: TGTGCCAGCTCACCGACCCCCGCGGTCACCGGGGAGCTGTTTTTT. Translating gives CASSPTPAVTGELFF.

The chain couples TRBV11-2 to TRBJ2-7; D gene ambiguous. Germline V lookup: CDR1 SGHAT, CDR2 FQNNGV. V was cut by 1 base and J by 7 bases, with 23 bases left in between. This CDR3 has 17 residues. CDR3 region: CASSLVVRSSDIGEQYF. The CDR3 region has the DNA TGTGCCAGCAGCTTAGTCGTGCGCTCTAGTGATATCGGAGAGCAGTACTTC.

This chain joins TRBV9 and TRBJ1-6, with 8 positions matching TRBD1. Germline V gene sequence: CDR1 SGDLS, CDR2 YYNGEE. Trimming cost V 5 bases and J 9 bases; bases outside gene matches: 10. CDR3 size: 15 residues. The CDR3 nucleotides are TGTGCCAGCAGTTTATTGAGGACAGGGAGTTCACCCCTCCACTTT. It codes for CASSLLRTGSSPLHF. Full variable domain (missing parts from reference TRBV9 and TRBJ1-6): DSGVTQTPKHLITATGQRVTLRCSPRSGDLSVYWYQQSLDQGLQFLIQYYNGEERAKGNILERFSAQQFPDLHSELNLSSLELGDSALYFCASSLLRTGSSPLHFGNGTRLTVT.

In its sample, this clone was seen a few times. This sequence joins TRBV5-6 and TRBJ2-7, with 8 nucleotides matching TRBD1. Losses at the gene ends were 4 bases for V and 1 base for J; bases not matched to a gene: 4. Germline loops: CDR1 SGHDT, CDR2 YYEEEE. The CDR3 loop spans 14 amino acids. CDR3 region: CASSETGESYEQYF. DNA for the CDR3: TGTGCCAGCAGCGAGACAGGGGAGTCCTACGAGCAGTACTTC.

In nucleotides, the CDR3 is TGTGCCAGCAGCAATAGTGGCAATGAGCAGTTCTTC. The encoded protein is CASSNSGNEQFF. The chain couples TRBV6-2 or TRBV6-3 to TRBJ2-1, with no clear D. This CDR3 contains 12 residues. In germline, CDR1 is MNHEY, CDR2 SVGEGT. V was clipped by 6 bases and J by 6 bases, with 9 bases between them.

The chain carries TRBV11-2 and TRBJ1-3; TRBD1 is a possible D gene (5 bases). This CDR3 has 17 amino acids. V lost 3 bases, J lost 6 bases, and 21 bases lay in between. Germline CDR1 is SGHAT and CDR2 is FQNNGV. The CDR3 here is CASSLEGLGSFENTIYF. The CDR3 DNA follows: TGTGCCAGCAGCTTGGAGGGACTAGGTTCCTTTGAAAACACCATATATTTT.

This chain joins TRBV27 and TRBJ1-2; D is ambiguous. This CDR3 comprises 14 residues. The germline V gene encodes CDR1 MNHEY and CDR2 SMNVEV (reference sequence). The V and J ends lost 8 bases and 3 bases respectively, with 16 bases between them. The DNA for the CDR3 is TGTGCCAGCTCATACCGGGAGTCCGACTATGGCTACACCTTC. Amino acids: CASSYRESDYGYTF.

The rearrangement joins TRBV6-5 to TRBJ1-6; D is uncertain. Germline CDR1 MNHEY, CDR2 SVGAGI. V lost 5 bases to trimming and J lost 8 bases, with 13 bases between them. This CDR3 contains 14 residues. The CDR3 reads CASSPPGEDSPLHF. CDR3 nucleotides: TGTGCCAGCAGTCCCCCTGGGGAGGATTCACCCCTCCACTTT.

The V and J genes are TRBV4-3 and TRBJ2-1, with 9 bases lining up with TRBD2. J gave up 2 bases and V 6 bases, and 5 bases lay outside the gene matches. This CDR3 has 15 residues. Looked up from germline, CDR1 is LGHNA and CDR2 is YSLEER. The CDR3: CASRQRGDTYNEQFF. CDR3 nucleotides: TGCGCCAGCAGGCAGCGGGGGGACACCTACAATGAGCAGTTCTTC.

This clone came up a few times. The chain combines TRBV7-3 with TRBJ2-2; no firm D call. The CDR3 totals 13 residues. Germline CDR1 reads SGHTA; CDR2 reads FQGTGA. V lost 4 bases and J lost 7, with 10 bases in between. This CDR3 is CASSSPPVGELFF. The CDR3 DNA reads as TGTGCCAGCAGCTCCCCCCCGGTCGGGGAGCTGTTTTTT.

The chain joins TRBV19 to TRBJ1-5; D perhaps matches TRBD1 (5 bases). The CDR3 sequence is 14 residues long. The germline V gene has CDR1 LNHDA and CDR2 SQIVND (reference sequence). Between the trimmed V and J ends, which lost 9 bases and 11 bases, there was a span of 23 bases. The CDR3 DNA sequence: TGTGCCAGCGTCAAGGAGGGACTGAGAAGCACCCAGCATTTT. Translated: CASVKEGLRSTQHF.

The chain combines TRBV5-1 with TRBJ2-2, with TRBD2 matching 10 bases. Trimming cost V 2 bases and J 0 bases; bases outside gene matches: 1. CDR3 size: 16 residues. From germline, CDR1 is SGHRS and CDR2 YFSETQ. The CDR3 here is CASSFLAGANTGELFF. CDR3 in DNA: TGCGCCAGCAGCTTCCTAGCGGGGGCGAACACCGGGGAGCTGTTTTTT.

V gene TRBV28 combines with J gene TRBJ2-2, with TRBD2 identical over 7 bases. The CDR3 is 15 amino acids. Germline V CDR1 and CDR2: MDHEN, SYDVKM. J gave up 4 bases and V 3 bases, and 5 bases lay outside the gene matches. The CDR3 loop is CASSFTSVSTGELFF. CDR3 sequence (DNA): TGTGCCAGCAGTTTCACTAGCGTTAGCACCGGGGAGCTGTTTTTT.

The chain employs TRBV27 and TRBJ1-1; 7 bases are shared with TRBD1. Germline CDR1 MNHEY, CDR2 SMNVEV (reference sequence). The CDR3 loop spans 11 amino acids. V lost 10 bases, J lost 7 bases, and 6 bases stayed unmatched. CDR3: CATLTGVEAFF. For the CDR3, the DNA is TGTGCCACCCTAACAGGGGTTGAAGCTTTCTTT.

The rearrangement links TRBV4-2 to TRBJ2-7; a possible D gene is TRBD1 (5 bases). V lost 2 bases, J lost 6 bases, and 14 bases lay in between. CDR3 length: 14 residues. CDR1 and CDR2 from the germline V gene are LGHNA and YNFKEQ. This CDR3 is CASSQTAPRGEQYF. CDR3 sequence (DNA): TGTGCCAGCAGCCAAACCGCCCCAAGGGGCGAGCAGTACTTC.

The chain is built from TRBV6-5 and TRBJ1-2; D is unresolved. The ends were cut back, 5 bases at V and 5 bases at J, with 15 bases in the middle. The CDR3 extends over 14 amino acids. CDR1 and CDR2 from the germline V gene are MNHEY and SVGAGI. CDR3 sequence (DNA): TGTGCCAGCAGTCAAAGATCCGAGGTTTATGGCTACACCTTC. Encoded protein: CASSQRSEVYGYTF.